Given below is one TCR beta chain in context. These data come from a study of blood T cell repertoires in COVID-19. The protocol was immunoSEQ multiplex PCR, while the TCRdb copy is restricted to in-frame clones and leaves out a portion. The repertoire consists of over 350,000 clones, with approximately 90% occurring once and the leading ten covering around 10%. The length of the CDR3 is 14 residues. Trimming pared 6 bases from V and 5 bases from J, leaving 13 bases between. Germline-derived CDR1 and CDR2 are LNHDA and SQIVND (reference sequence). The specimen was PBMCs or T cells enriched from blood (not recorded which). The clonotype originates from a woman aged 50 to 60 who had recovered from COVID-19. The chain has TRBV19 and TRBJ1-4, with D unclear. The CDR3, as DNA: TGTGCCAGTAGCGCCACGGGGAGAAATGAAAAACTGTTTTTT. Protein sequence: CASSATGRNEKLFF. Combining the CDR3 with reference TRBV19 and TRBJ1-4 gives the whole variable domain DGGITQSPKYLFRKEGQNVTLSCEQNLNHDAMYWYRQDPGQGLRLIYYSQIVNDFQKGDIAEGYSVSREKKESFPLTVTSAQKNPTAFYLCASSATGRNEKLFFGSGTQLSVL.